This T cell receptor beta chain is from a study of early T cells in non-severe SARS-CoV-2 infection. General study points: CD4 and private specificities were missed by VDJdb matching, which favored anti-spike CD8 responses.

Germline V gene sequence: CDR1 MDHEN, CDR2 SYDVKM. V lost 3 bases and J 5 bases, leaving 17 bases between the germline ends. This CDR3 spans 15 amino acids. TCRdb recomputed calls from the 5' RACE reads with MiXCR, one row per CDR3 protein. The sample holds about 100,000 distinct CDR3 sequences; roughly 14% are singletons and the top ten take approximately 6%. This clonotype was detected ten times or more. As yet, its antigen is unknown. The source is an adult who was a healthcare worker with PCR-confirmed SARS-CoV-2 infection or an uninfected control (not recorded which). The rearrangement links TRBV28 to TRBJ2-7; D possibly uses TRBD1 or TRBD2 (5 bases each). The sequenced material came from whole blood. The CDR3 is CASSFPGPNRNEQYF. For the CDR3, the DNA is TGTGCCAGCAGTTTCCCGGGGCCGAACCGGAACGAGCAGTACTTC.